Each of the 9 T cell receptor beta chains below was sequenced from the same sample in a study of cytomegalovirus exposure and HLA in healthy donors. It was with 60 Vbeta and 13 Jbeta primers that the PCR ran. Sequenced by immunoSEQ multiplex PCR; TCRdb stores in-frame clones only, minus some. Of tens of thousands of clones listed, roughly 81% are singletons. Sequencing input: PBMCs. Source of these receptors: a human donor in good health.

CDR3 in amino acids: CASSGLGEIYNEQFF. The CDR3 DNA follows: TGTGCCAGCAGTGGACTAGGAGAGATTTACAATGAGCAGTTCTTC. V and J are TRBV6-1 and TRBJ2-1; tentative D call: TRBD2 (6 bases). The germline CDR1 and CDR2 sequences are MNHNS and SASEGT. This CDR3 spans 15 amino acids. Trimming left V 4 bases short and J 4 bases short, with 14 bases between.

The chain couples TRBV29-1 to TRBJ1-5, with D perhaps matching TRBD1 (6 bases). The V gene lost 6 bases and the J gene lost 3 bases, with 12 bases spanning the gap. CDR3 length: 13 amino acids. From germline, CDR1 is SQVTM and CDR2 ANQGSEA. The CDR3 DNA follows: TGCAGCGTCCGGACAGCCTACAATCAGCCCCAGCATTTT. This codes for CSVRTAYNQPQHF. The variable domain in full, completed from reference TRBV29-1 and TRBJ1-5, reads SAVISQKPSRDICQRGTSLTIQCQVDSQVTMMFWYRQQPGQSLTLIATANQGSEATYESGFVIDKFPISRPNLTFSTLTVSNMSPEDSSIYLCSVRTAYNQPQHFGDGTRLSIL.

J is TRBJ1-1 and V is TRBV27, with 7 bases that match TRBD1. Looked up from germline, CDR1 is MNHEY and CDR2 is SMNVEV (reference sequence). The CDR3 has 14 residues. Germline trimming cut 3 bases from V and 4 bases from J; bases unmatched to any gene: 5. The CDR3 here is CASSFDRVSTEAFF. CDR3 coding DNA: TGTGCCAGCAGTTTCGACAGGGTTAGCACTGAAGCTTTCTTT.

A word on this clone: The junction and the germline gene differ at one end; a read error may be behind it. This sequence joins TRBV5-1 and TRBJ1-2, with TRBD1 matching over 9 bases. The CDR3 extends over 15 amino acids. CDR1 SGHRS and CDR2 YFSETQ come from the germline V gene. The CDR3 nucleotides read TGCGCCAGCAGCCCCCGGACAGGGGATAGGTATGGCTACCCCTTC. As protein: CASSPRTGDRYGYPF.

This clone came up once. The CDR3: CASDTTGTGANVLTF. The CDR3 DNA sequence: TGCGCCAGTGATACTACAGGGACCGGGGCCAACGTCCTGACTTTC. This rearrangement joins TRBV5-1 to TRBJ2-6; D is possibly TRBD1 (6 bases). Looked up from germline, CDR1 is SGHRS and CDR2 is YFSETQ. V was pared by 8 bases and J by 4 bases, with 16 bases between. The CDR3 is made up of 15 amino acids.

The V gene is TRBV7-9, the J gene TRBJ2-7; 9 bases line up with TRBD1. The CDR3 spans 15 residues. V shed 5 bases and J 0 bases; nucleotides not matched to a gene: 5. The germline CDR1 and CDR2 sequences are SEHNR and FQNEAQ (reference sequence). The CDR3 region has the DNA TGTGCCAGCAGCCAGGGGACAGGGAGCTCCTACGAGCAGTACTTC. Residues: CASSQGTGSSYEQYF.

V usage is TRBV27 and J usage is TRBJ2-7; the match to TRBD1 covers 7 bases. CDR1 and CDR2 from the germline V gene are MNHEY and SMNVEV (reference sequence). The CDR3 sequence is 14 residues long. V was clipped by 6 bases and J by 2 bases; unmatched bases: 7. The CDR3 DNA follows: TGTGCCAGCAGCCTCCGGGACAGCGCCTACGAGCAGTACTTC. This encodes CASSLRDSAYEQYF.

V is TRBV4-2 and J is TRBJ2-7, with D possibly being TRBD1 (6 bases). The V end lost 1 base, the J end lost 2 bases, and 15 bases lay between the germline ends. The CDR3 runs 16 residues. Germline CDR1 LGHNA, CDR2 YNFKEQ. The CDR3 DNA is TGTGCCAGCAGCCAAGTATCGCAGGGACAAACCTACGAGCAGTACTTC. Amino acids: CASSQVSQGQTYEQYF.

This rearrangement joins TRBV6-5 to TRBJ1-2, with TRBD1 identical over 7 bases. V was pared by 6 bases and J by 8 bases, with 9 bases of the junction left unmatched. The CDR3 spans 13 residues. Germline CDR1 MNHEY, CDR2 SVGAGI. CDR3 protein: CASSTTGLEGYTF. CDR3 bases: TGTGCCAGCAGCACGACAGGGCTAGAGGGCTACACCTTC.